These T cell receptor beta chains were read from a single sample in a study of T-cell memory formation after mild COVID-19. TCRdb recomputed calls from the 5' RACE reads with MiXCR, one row per CDR3 protein. The sample comprises 380,000 or so distinct CDR3 sequences, about 15% of which are singletons, and 22% rests with the top ten. Sequenced sample: PBMCs or a T cell subset sorted from them (not recorded which). The receptor source for this set is a man in his late teens or twenties who had mild COVID-19 (a few samples of this study predate the infection). Cell type and time point are not known. CDR3s include the opening cysteine and the closing phenylalanine or tryptophan. Fields, in order: D gene, J gene, V gene, clone size, CDR3 DNA, CDR3 protein. D genes are given only for firm matches. Where a row states a size, it is once, few, many or the class of an expanded clone; other rows omit it.

d_gene: TRBD2; j_gene: TRBJ2-4; v_gene: TRBV5-4; abundance: -; CDR3nt: TGTGCCAGCAGCCGGGAGGAGGTGGGCAAAAACATTCAGTACTTC; CDR3aa: CASSREEVGKNIQYF
d_gene: -; j_gene: TRBJ1-5; v_gene: TRBV30; abundance: few; CDR3nt: TGTGCCTGGAGTGTAGGGGATCCCCAGCCCCAGCATTTT; CDR3aa: CAWSVGDPQPQHF
d_gene: -; j_gene: TRBJ2-1; v_gene: TRBV4-3; abundance: -; CDR3nt: TGCGCCAGCAGCCAAGCCAGGGGTAATGAGCAGTTCTTC; CDR3aa: CASSQARGNEQFF
d_gene: TRBD1; j_gene: TRBJ1-3; v_gene: TRBV5-1; abundance: many; CDR3nt: TGCGCCAGCAGCGAACAGGGGGCTAATGGTGGAAACACCATATATTTT; CDR3aa: CASSEQGANGGNTIYF
d_gene: -; j_gene: TRBJ2-4; v_gene: TRBV15; abundance: few; CDR3nt: TGTGCCACCAGCAGGGACTGGTTAGCCAAAAACATTCAGTACTTC; CDR3aa: CATSRDWLAKNIQYF
d_gene: -; j_gene: TRBJ1-1; v_gene: TRBV5-1; abundance: many; CDR3nt: TGCGCCAGCAGCTTGCTCCCAATGAACACTGAAGCTTTCTTT; CDR3aa: CASSLLPMNTEAFF
d_gene: -; j_gene: TRBJ2-5; v_gene: TRBV4-2; abundance: few; CDR3nt: TGTGCCAGCAGCCAAGGAGGGTACGAAGAGACCCAGTACTTC; CDR3aa: CASSQGGYEETQYF
d_gene: -; j_gene: TRBJ2-7; v_gene: TRBV7-9; abundance: once; CDR3nt: TGTGCCAGCAGCTTAGAGGGGCAGGGGACCTACGAGCAGTACTTC; CDR3aa: CASSLEGQGTYEQYF
d_gene: TRBD1; j_gene: TRBJ1-3; v_gene: TRBV5-1; abundance: -; CDR3nt: TGCGCCAGCAGCGGCGGACAGGGGGATGTCGGAAACACCATATATTTT; CDR3aa: CASSGGQGDVGNTIYF
d_gene: TRBD2; j_gene: TRBJ2-3; v_gene: TRBV20-1; abundance: many; CDR3nt: TGCAGTGCTAGGGGGACTAGCGGGTCCAATACGCAGTATTTT; CDR3aa: CSARGTSGSNTQYF
d_gene: -; j_gene: TRBJ1-1; v_gene: TRBV19; abundance: few; CDR3nt: TGTGCCAGTAGTATAGATAAGTGGCTTCGGGACACTGAAGCTTTCTTT; CDR3aa: CASSIDKWLRDTEAFF
d_gene: -; j_gene: TRBJ1-5; v_gene: TRBV4-1; abundance: -; CDR3nt: TGCGCCAGCAGCCAAGCAGGGGCGGGCAATCAGCCCCAGCATTTT; CDR3aa: CASSQAGAGNQPQHF
d_gene: -; j_gene: TRBJ2-1; v_gene: TRBV6-1; abundance: many; CDR3nt: TGTGCCAGCAGTCCGAGGAACAATGAGCAGTTCTTC; CDR3aa: CASSPRNNEQFF
d_gene: TRBD2; j_gene: TRBJ2-2; v_gene: TRBV7-2; abundance: -; CDR3nt: TGTGCCACCGACCGGGGACTAGCGACCGGGGAGCTGTTTTTT; CDR3aa: CATDRGLATGELFF
d_gene: -; j_gene: TRBJ2-3; v_gene: TRBV5-6; abundance: -; CDR3nt: TGTGCCAGCAGCTTCGACAGGTCGGGGTATACGCAGTATTTT; CDR3aa: CASSFDRSGYTQYF
d_gene: TRBD1; j_gene: TRBJ1-4; v_gene: TRBV29-1; abundance: few; CDR3nt: TGCAGCGGTGAGACAGGGACGGAGAAAAAACTGTTTTTT; CDR3aa: CSGETGTEKKLFF
d_gene: -; j_gene: TRBJ2-3; v_gene: TRBV6-2/TRBV6-3; abundance: many; CDR3nt: TGTGCCAGTAGTTACATCGCAGATACGCAGTATTTT; CDR3aa: CASSYIADTQYF
d_gene: -; j_gene: TRBJ1-2; v_gene: TRBV7-2; abundance: -; CDR3nt: TGTGCCAGCAGCTTAAGTAAGGAAGTAGGGTATGGCTACACCTTC; CDR3aa: CASSLSKEVGYGYTF
d_gene: TRBD1; j_gene: TRBJ1-6; v_gene: TRBV28; abundance: -; CDR3nt: TGTGCCAGCAGCTCTACAGGGGGCCAGGGTTGGGCACCCCTCCACTTT; CDR3aa: CASSSTGGQGWAPLHF
d_gene: -; j_gene: TRBJ2-7; v_gene: TRBV4-1; abundance: -; CDR3nt: TGCGCCAGCAGCCAAGAGGTTGGAGGTTACGAGCAGTACTTC; CDR3aa: CASSQEVGGYEQYF
d_gene: -; j_gene: TRBJ2-5; v_gene: TRBV4-1; abundance: -; CDR3nt: TGCGCCAGCAGCCAAGATGACGGGACTCAAGAGACCCAGTACTTC; CDR3aa: CASSQDDGTQETQYF
d_gene: TRBD1; j_gene: TRBJ1-1; v_gene: TRBV6-1; abundance: few; CDR3nt: TGTGCCAGCAGTGGAGCGGGACAGGGGGCCGGTGAAGCTTTCTTT; CDR3aa: CASSGAGQGAGEAFF
d_gene: TRBD1; j_gene: TRBJ2-2; v_gene: TRBV4-1; abundance: -; CDR3nt: TGCGCCAGCAGCCAAGAGTCCAGGGGGCGAGTTGGCACCGGGGAGCTGTTTTTT; CDR3aa: CASSQESRGRVGTGELFF
d_gene: -; j_gene: TRBJ2-1; v_gene: TRBV6-2/TRBV6-3; abundance: many; CDR3nt: TGTGCCAGCAGTTCCCAGGGCGTCCAGTACAATGAGCAGTTCTTC; CDR3aa: CASSSQGVQYNEQFF